These 2 T cell receptor beta chains originate from one sample sequenced in a study of quantifying T cell responses using KT2 cells. Study background: Reverse transcription used primers in the TCR alpha and beta constant regions.

An oligo carrying a UMI was ligated to the cDNA 3' end. The first PCR ran roughly 4 cycles with an equimolar RC1.1 and RC1.2 beta primer mix. TCRdb re-called the UMI-ligation and nested PCR reads with MiXCR, one entry per CDR3 protein. Counted here are fewer than 45,000 distinct CDR3 sequences, about a sixth occurring once; the ten biggest clones make up 40% to 55%. The source material was PBMCs spiked with cells of the T cell clone KT2. The receptors stem from a human donor.

The chain links TRBV10-3 to TRBJ1-2; D is perhaps TRBD1 (6 bases). The CDR3 sequence is 13 residues long. The germline V and J ends were trimmed by 10 bases and 3 bases, with 15 bases remaining between them. The germline V gene encodes CDR1 ENHRY and CDR2 SYGVKD. The CDR3: CASSVQGYYGYTF. The CDR3 DNA reads TGTGCCAGCAGCGTACAGGGATACTATGGCTACACCTTC.

This clonotype has ten or more counts. The V call is TRBV6-6, the J call TRBJ2-1; 11 bases fit TRBD2. The V segment lost 6 bases and the J segment 5 bases; nucleotides outside the gene matches: 6. This CDR3 has 15 amino acids. CDR1 is MNHNY, CDR2 SVGAGI, per germline (reference sequence). Here the CDR3 reads CASRGTSGGNNEQFF. DNA of the CDR3: TGTGCCAGCAGAGGGACTAGCGGAGGGAACAATGAGCAGTTCTTC.